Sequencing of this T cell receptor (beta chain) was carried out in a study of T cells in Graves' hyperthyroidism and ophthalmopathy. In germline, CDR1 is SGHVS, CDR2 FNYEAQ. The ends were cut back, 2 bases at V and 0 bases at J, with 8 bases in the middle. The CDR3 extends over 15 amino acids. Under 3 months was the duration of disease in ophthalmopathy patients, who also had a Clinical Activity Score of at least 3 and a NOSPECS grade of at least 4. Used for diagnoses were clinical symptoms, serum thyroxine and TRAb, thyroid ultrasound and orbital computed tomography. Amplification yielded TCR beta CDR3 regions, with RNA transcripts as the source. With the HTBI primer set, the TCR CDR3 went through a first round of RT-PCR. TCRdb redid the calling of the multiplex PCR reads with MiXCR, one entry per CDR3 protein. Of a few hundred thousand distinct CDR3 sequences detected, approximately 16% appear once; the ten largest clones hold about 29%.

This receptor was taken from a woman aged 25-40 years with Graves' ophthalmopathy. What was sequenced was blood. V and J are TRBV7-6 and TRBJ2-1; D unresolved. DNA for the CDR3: TGTGCCAGCAGCTTATCAACCAGCTCCTACAATGAGCAGTTCTTC. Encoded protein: CASSLSTSSYNEQFF.